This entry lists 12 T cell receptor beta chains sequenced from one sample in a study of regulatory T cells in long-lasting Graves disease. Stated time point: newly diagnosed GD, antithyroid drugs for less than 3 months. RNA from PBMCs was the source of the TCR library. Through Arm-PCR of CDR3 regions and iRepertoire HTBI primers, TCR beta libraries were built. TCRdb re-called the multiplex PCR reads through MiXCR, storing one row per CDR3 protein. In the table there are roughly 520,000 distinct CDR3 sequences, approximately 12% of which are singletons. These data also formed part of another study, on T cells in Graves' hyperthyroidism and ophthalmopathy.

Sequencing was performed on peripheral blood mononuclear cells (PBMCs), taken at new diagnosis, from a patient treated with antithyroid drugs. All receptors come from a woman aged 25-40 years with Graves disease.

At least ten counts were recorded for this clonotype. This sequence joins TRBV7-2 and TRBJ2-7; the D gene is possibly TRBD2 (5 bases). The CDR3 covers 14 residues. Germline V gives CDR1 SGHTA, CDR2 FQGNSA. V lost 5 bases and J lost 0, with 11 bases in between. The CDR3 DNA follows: TGTGCCAGCAGCGTAACGGGATCCTCCTACGAGCAGTACTTC. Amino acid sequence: CASSVTGSSYEQYF.

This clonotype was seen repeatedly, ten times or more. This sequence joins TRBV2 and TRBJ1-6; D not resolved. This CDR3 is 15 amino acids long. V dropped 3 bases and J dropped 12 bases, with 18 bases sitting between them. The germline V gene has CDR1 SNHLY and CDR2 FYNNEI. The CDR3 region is CASSERESGIQPLHF. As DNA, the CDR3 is TGTGCCAGCAGTGAGAGGGAATCCGGTATTCAACCCCTCCACTTT.

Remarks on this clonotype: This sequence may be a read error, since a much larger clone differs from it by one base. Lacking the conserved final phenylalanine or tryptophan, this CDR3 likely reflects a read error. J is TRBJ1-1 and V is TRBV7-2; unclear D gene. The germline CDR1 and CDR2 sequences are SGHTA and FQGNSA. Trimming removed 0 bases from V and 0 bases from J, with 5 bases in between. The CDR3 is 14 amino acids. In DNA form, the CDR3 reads TGTGCCAGCAGCTTAGCGCCGGTGAACACTGAAGCTTTCATT. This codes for CASSLAPVNTEAFI.

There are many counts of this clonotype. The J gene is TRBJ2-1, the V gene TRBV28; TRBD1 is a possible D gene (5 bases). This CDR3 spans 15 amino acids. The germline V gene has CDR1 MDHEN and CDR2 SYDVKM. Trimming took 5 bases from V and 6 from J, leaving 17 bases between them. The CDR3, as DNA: TGTGCCAGCAGTAGGGGCACTCATGGATTCAATGAGCAGTTCTTC. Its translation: CASSRGTHGFNEQFF.

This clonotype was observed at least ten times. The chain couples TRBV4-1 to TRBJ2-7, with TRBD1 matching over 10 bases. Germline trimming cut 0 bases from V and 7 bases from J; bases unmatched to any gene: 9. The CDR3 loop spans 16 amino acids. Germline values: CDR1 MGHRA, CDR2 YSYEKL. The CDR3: CASSQEGTGVTGEQYF. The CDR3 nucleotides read TGCGCCAGCAGCCAAGAAGGGACAGGGGTGACGGGGGAGCAGTACTTC.

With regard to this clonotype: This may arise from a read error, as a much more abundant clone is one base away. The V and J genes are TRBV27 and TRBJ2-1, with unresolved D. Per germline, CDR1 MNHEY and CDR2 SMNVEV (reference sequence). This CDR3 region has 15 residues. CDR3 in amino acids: CASSHTTHTYNEKFF. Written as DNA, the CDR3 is TGTGCCAGCAGCCACACCACGCACACCTACAATGAGAAGTTCTTC.

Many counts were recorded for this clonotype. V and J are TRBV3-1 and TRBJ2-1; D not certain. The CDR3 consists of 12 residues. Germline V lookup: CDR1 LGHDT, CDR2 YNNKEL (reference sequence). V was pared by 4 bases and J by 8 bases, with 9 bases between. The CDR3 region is CASSPDQYEQFF. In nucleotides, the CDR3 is TGTGCCAGCAGCCCCGATCAGTATGAGCAGTTCTTC.

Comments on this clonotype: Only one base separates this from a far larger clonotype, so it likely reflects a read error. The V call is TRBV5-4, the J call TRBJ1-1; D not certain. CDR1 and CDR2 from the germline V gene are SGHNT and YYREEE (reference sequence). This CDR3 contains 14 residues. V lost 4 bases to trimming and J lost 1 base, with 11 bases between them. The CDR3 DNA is TGTGCCAGCAGCCTCAGGTTTTCGAACACTGAAGCTTTCTTT. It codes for CASSLRFSNTEAFF.

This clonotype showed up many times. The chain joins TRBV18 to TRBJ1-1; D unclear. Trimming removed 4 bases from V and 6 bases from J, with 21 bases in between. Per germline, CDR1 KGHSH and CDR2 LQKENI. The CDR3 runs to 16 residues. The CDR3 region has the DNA TGTGCCAGCTCACTCTCCGGGAAAAATATTGGGGCTGAAGCTTTCTTT. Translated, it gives CASSLSGKNIGAEAFF.

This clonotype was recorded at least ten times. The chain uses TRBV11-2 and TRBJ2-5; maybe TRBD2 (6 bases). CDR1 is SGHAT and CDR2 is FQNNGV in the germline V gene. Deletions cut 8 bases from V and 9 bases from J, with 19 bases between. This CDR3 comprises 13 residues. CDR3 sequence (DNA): TGTGCCAGCCTCCTGGGGACTGGGAGACCCCAGTACTTC. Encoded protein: CASLLGTGRPQYF.

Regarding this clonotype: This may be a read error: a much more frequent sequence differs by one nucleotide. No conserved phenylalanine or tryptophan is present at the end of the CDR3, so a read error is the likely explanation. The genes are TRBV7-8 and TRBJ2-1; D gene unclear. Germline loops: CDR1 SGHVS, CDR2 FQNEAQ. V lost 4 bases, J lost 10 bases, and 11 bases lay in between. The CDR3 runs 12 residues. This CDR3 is CASSSGRPEQFS. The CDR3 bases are TGTGCCAGCAGCTCGGGTCGACCAGAGCAGTTCTCC.

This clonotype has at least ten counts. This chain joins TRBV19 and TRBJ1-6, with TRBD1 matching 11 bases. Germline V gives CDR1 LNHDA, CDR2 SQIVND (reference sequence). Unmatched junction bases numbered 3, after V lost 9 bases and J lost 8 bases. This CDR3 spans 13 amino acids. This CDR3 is CASGDRGDSPLHF. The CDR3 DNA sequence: TGTGCCAGCGGGGACAGGGGGGATTCACCCCTCCACTTT.